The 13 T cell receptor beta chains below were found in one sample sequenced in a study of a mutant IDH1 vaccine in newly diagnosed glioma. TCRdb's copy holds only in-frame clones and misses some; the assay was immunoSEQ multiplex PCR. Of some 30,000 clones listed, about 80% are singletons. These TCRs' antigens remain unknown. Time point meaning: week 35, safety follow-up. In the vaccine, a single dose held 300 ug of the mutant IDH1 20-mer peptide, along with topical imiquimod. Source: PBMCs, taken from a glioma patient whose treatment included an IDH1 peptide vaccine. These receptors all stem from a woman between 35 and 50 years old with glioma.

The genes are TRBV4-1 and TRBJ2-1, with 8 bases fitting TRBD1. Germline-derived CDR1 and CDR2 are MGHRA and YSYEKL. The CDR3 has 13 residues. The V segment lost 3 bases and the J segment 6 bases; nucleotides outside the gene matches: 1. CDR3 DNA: TGCGCCAGCAGCCAGACAGGGGTCAATGAGCAGTTCTTC. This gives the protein CASSQTGVNEQFF.

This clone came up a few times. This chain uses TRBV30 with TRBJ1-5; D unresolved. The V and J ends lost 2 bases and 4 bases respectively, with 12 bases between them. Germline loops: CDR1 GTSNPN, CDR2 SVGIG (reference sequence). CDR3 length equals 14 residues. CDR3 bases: TGTGCCTGGAGTCCAGGTGGATTTAATCAGCCCCAGCATTTT. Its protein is CAWSPGGFNQPQHF.

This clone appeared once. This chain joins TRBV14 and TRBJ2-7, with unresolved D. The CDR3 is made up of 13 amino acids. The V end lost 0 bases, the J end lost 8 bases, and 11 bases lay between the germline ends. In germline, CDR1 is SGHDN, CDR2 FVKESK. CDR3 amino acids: CASSQDSVYQQYF. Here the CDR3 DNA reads TGTGCCAGCAGCCAAGATAGTGTATACCAGCAGTACTTC.

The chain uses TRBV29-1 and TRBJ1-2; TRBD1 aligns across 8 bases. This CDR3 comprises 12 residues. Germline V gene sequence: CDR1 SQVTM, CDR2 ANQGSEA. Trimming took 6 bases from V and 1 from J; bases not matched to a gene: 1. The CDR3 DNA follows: TGCAGCGTGGGACAGGTTAACTATGGCTACACCTTC. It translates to CSVGQVNYGYTF.

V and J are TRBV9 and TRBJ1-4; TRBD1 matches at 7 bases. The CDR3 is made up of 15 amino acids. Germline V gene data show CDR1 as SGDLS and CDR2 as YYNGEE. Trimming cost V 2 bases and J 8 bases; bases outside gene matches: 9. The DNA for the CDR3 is TGTGCCAGCAGCGTTAGAGACAGGGTAGGAGAAAAACTGTTTTTT. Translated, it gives CASSVRDRVGEKLFF.

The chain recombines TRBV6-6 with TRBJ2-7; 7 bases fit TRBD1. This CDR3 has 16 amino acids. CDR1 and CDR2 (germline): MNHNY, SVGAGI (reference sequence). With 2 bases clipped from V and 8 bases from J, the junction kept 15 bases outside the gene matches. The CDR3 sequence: CASSYEGATILVKQYF. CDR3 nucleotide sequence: TGTGCCAGCAGTTACGAGGGGGCGACCATCCTAGTCAAGCAGTACTTC.

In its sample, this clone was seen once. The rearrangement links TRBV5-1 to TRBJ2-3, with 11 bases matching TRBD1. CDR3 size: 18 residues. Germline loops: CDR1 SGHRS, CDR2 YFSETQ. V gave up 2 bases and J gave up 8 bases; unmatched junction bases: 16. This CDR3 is CASSFDRWDRGGGGTQYF. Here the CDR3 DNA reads TGCGCCAGCAGCTTCGATCGCTGGGACAGGGGGGGAGGGGGTACGCAGTATTTT.

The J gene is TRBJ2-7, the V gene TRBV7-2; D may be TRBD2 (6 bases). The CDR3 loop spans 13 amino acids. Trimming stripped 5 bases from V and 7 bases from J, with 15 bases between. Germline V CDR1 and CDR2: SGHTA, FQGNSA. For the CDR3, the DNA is TGTGCCAGCAGCACAGTGGGAGGAGGAGAGCAGTACTTC. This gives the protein CASSTVGGGEQYF.

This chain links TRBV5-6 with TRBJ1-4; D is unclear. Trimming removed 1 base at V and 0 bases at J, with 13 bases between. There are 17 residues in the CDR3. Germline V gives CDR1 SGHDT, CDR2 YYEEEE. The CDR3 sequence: CASSLSLGLSTNEKLFF. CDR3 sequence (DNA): TGTGCCAGCAGCTTGTCTTTGGGTTTATCAACTAATGAAAAACTGTTTTTT.

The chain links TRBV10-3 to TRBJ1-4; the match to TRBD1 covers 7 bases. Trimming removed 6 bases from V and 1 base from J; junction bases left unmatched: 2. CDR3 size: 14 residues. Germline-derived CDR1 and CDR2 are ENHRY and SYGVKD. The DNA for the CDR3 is TGTGCCATCAGGTCAGGGGGAACTAATGAAAAACTGTTTTTT. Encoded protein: CAIRSGGTNEKLFF.

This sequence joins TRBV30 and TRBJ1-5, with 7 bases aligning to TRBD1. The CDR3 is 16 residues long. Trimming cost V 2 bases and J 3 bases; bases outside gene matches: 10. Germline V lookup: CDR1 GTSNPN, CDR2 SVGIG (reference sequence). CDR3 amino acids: CAWSHTRQGHNQPQHF. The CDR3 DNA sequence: TGTGCCTGGAGTCACACGAGACAGGGTCACAATCAGCCCCAGCATTTT.

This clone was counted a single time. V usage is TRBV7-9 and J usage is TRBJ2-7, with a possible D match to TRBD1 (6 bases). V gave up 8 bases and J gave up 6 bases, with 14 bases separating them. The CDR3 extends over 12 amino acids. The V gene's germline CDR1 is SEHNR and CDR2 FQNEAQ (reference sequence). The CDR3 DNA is TGTGCCAGCGTCGAGGGGGTCCGCGAGCAGTACTTC. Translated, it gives CASVEGVREQYF. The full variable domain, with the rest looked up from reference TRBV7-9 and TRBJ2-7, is DTGVSQNPRHKITKRGQNVTFRCDPISEHNRLYWYRQTLGQGPEFLTYFQNEAQLEKSRLLSDRFSAERPKGSFSTLEIQRTEQGDSAMYLCASVEGVREQYFGPGTRLTVT.

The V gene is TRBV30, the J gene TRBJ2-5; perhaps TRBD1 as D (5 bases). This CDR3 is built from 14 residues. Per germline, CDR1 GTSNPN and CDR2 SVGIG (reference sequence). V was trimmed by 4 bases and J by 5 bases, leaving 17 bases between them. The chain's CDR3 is CAWTGPRPGETQYF. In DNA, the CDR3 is TGTGCCTGGACTGGGCCCCGGCCAGGGGAGACCCAGTACTTC.